This TCR beta chain appears in the sequencing data of a study of radiotherapy plus CTLA-4 blockade in lung cancer. J was trimmed by 5 bases and V by 7 bases; bases with no gene match: 10. The V gene's germline CDR1 is SEHNR and CDR2 FQNEAQ (reference sequence). The CDR3 is made up of 14 amino acids. This table comes from immunoSEQ multiplex PCR, and its TCRdb copy is limited to in-frame clones, with some not included. The sample shows tens of thousands of clones, roughly three quarters of them seen only once. Material: peripheral blood, obtained from a patient treated with radiotherapy plus ipilimumab. This receptor was identified in a human donor with non-small cell lung cancer who had a complete response to radiotherapy plus ipilimumab. V and J are TRBV7-9 and TRBJ1-2, with 7 positions matching TRBD1. The CDR3, as DNA: TGTGCCAGCACTTACGACAGGGCTGGGTATGGCTACACCTTC. Translating it yields CASTYDRAGYGYTF.